Sequencing of this T cell receptor beta chain was carried out in a study of identical twins. Study-wide results and limits: Partly confounded zero-insertion analyses could result from invariant MAIT and iNKT cells. The same donors were not followed; conclusions instead depended on cross-sectional statistical analysis.

On this clonotype itself: Antigen unknown.

The CDR3 has 13 amino acids. Germline V gene data show CDR1 as MNHEY and CDR2 as SMNVEV (reference sequence). After removal of 7 bases from V and 5 bases from J, the junction contained 7 bases not matched to a gene. TCRdb reanalysed the 5' RACE reads using MiXCR and keeps one entry per CDR3 protein. Altogether about 810,000 distinct CDR3 sequences are present, about 12% being singletons, with the ten largest covering around 1.5%. These data were also filed under a second study, of yellow fever vaccine responses in identical twins.

Sequenced sample: PBMCs. The receptor comes from a woman aged 18-35 years in good health. This rearrangement joins TRBV27 to TRBJ1-2; 7 positions match TRBD1. This CDR3 reads CASKLTGAYGYTF. In DNA form, the CDR3 reads TGTGCCAGCAAGTTAACAGGGGCGTATGGCTACACCTTC.